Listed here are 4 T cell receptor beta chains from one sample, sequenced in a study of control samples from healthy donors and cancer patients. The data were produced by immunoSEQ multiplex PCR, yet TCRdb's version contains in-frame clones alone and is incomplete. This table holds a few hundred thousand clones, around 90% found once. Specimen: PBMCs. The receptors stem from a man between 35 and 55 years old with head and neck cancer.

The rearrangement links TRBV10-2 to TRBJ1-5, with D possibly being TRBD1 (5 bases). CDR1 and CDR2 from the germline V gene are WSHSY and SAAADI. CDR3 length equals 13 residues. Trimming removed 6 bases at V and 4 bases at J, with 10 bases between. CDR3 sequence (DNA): TGCGCCAGCAGGTTGACAGAAAATCAGCCCCAGCATTTT. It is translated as CASRLTENQPQHF.

CDR3 sequence reads: CASSHPGQGTYEQYF. CDR3 sequence (DNA): TGCGCCAGCAGCCACCCGGGACAGGGGACCTACGAGCAGTACTTC. The gene calls are TRBV4-1 and TRBJ2-7, with 10 positions matching TRBD1. Germline values: CDR1 MGHRA, CDR2 YSYEKL. The CDR3 runs 15 residues. Germline trimming cut 3 bases from V and 2 bases from J; bases unmatched to any gene: 4.

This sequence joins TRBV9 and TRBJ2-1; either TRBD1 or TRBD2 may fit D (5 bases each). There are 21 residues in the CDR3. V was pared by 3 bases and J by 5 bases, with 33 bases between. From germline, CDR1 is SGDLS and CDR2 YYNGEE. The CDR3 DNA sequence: TGTGCCAGCAGCGGTGAGGACCGACCGAGGGGTTTAGGGTTATCTAACAATGAGCAGTTCTTC. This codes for CASSGEDRPRGLGLSNNEQFF.

For the CDR3, the DNA is TGTGCCACCAGCAGTGAGGGTAACCCTGGAAACACCATATATTTT. It yields the protein CATSSEGNPGNTIYF. This rearrangement joins TRBV15 to TRBJ1-3; D call uncertain. Trimming pared 3 bases from V and 2 bases from J, leaving 11 bases between. The CDR3 spans 15 residues. Germline lookup yields CDR1 LNHNV and CDR2 YYDKDF (reference sequence).